In this sample, the clone carrying this T cell receptor (beta chain) turned up a few times. Antigen specificity is unknown. TCRdb passed the reads through MiXCR, listing each CDR3 protein once. The sample carries about 920,000 distinct CDR3 sequences, roughly 30% recorded once. V lost 4 bases and J lost 0, with 11 bases in between. CDR1 and CDR2 (germline): SGHRS, YFSETQ. The CDR3 has 15 amino acids. This sample stems from a study of T cell repertoires in cytomegalovirus infection. This material consisted of cultured CD8+ T cells from PBMCs, taken from culture after CMV antigen stimulation. The TCR comes from a human donor in good health (CMV status not recorded). Some clones in this sample may be carry-over from other donors' samples. The chain links TRBV5-1 to TRBJ2-1; D ambiguous. For the CDR3, the DNA is TGCGCCAGCAGCGAGGCAGCAAGCTCCTACAATGAGCAGTTCTTC. It specifies CASSEAASSYNEQFF.